This T cell receptor (beta chain) derives from a study of cytomegalovirus exposure and HLA in healthy donors. The PCR made use of 60 Vbeta and 13 Jbeta primers. The table came from immunoSEQ multiplex PCR; TCRdb's copy has only in-frame clones and leaves some out. The table includes about 110,000 clones, roughly 83% detected once. V lost 1 base, J lost 5 bases, and 5 bases lay in between. Germline loops: CDR1 SGHVS, CDR2 FQNEAQ. This CDR3 region has 12 residues. What was sequenced was PBMCs. The chain combines TRBV7-8 with TRBJ1-1; unclear D gene. This TCR derives from a woman aged 18-29 years in good health and CMV-seropositive. CDR3 residues: CASSLGETEAFF. The CDR3 DNA is TGTGCCAGCAGCTTAGGAGAAACTGAAGCTTTCTTT.